Following are 9 T cell receptor beta chains from one sample sequenced in a study of blood T cell repertoires in COVID-19. Profiled with immunoSEQ multiplex PCR; TCRdb holds only in-frame clones, not every one. The data show about 150,000 clones, 90% seen once. The sample consisted of peripheral blood. These receptors were obtained from a man between 45 and 60 years old with acute or convalescent COVID-19.

J is TRBJ2-5 and V is TRBV27; 7 positions match TRBD1. CDR1 is MNHEY, CDR2 SMNVEV, per germline (reference sequence). CDR3 length: 15 amino acids. V dropped 6 bases and J dropped 5; count of bases not matched to a gene: 12. The DNA of the CDR3 is TGTGCCAGCAGATGGACAGGCACCTCCGGGGAGACCCAGTACTTC. It is translated as CASRWTGTSGETQYF.

This clone was seen a few times. The chain links TRBV5-1 to TRBJ2-7; 11 bases fit TRBD1. Germline CDR1 reads SGHRS; CDR2 reads YFSETQ. The CDR3 is 15 amino acids. Losses at the gene ends were 6 bases for V and 3 bases for J; bases not matched to a gene: 8. The CDR3 protein is CASKQGQGVYYEQYF. The CDR3 region has the DNA TGCGCCAGCAAGCAGGGACAGGGGGTTTACTACGAGCAGTACTTC.

V is TRBV15 and J is TRBJ1-3, with D hard to call. V lost 1 base to trimming and J lost 0 bases, with 13 bases between them. This CDR3 has 17 residues. Germline lookup yields CDR1 LNHNV and CDR2 YYDKDF (reference sequence). The CDR3 region has the DNA TGTGCCACCAGCAGAGGTACTCTACGCCACTCTGGAAACACCATATATTTT. Protein: CATSRGTLRHSGNTIYF.

The rearrangement joins TRBV9 to TRBJ2-3; a possible D gene is TRBD1 (5 bases). The CDR3 covers 18 residues. V was shortened by 0 bases and J by 1 base, with 18 bases between the two germline ends. Germline assignment: CDR1 SGDLS and CDR2 YYNGEE. The CDR3 here is CASSVVASGADGTDTQYF. CDR3 DNA sequence: TGTGCCAGCAGCGTAGTGGCCAGTGGGGCTGACGGCACAGATACGCAGTATTTT.

The V and J genes are TRBV28 and TRBJ1-6; D not resolved. CDR1 is MDHEN, CDR2 SYDVKM, per germline. The CDR3 has 13 amino acids. Deletions cut 7 bases from V and 8 bases from J, with 12 bases between. The CDR3 reads CASTSGWDSPLHF. The CDR3 coding sequence is TGTGCCAGCACCTCGGGTTGGGATTCACCCCTCCACTTT.

Only one count was recorded for this clone. The gene calls are TRBV28 and TRBJ2-3; TRBD1 matches 8 bases. The germline CDR1 and CDR2 sequences are MDHEN and SYDVKM. The CDR3 has 14 residues. The J segment lost 9 bases and the V segment lost 3 bases, leaving 8 bases of the junction unmatched. CDR3 residues: CASSFFGQGGTQYF. CDR3 bases: TGTGCCAGCAGTTTTTTTGGACAGGGAGGAACGCAGTATTTT.

The CDR3 spells CASSPLNGRLAGDEGIQYF. CDR3 in DNA: TGTGCCAGCAGTCCCTTAAACGGTAGACTAGCGGGAGATGAGGGCATTCAGTACTTC. The V and J genes are TRBV28 and TRBJ2-4; 12 bases fit TRBD2. The trim removed 5 bases at V and 9 bases at J, leaving 20 bases unmatched. The CDR3 length is 19 residues. Per germline, CDR1 MDHEN and CDR2 SYDVKM.

The chain uses TRBV5-4 and TRBJ1-4, with 7 bases matching TRBD1. Looked up from germline, CDR1 is SGHNT and CDR2 is YYREEE (reference sequence). This CDR3 spans 14 amino acids. V was pared by 4 bases and J by 3 bases, with 3 bases of the junction left unmatched. This chain's CDR3 is CASSQQGANEKLFF. The CDR3 coding sequence is TGTGCCAGCAGCCAGCAGGGGGCTAATGAAAAACTGTTTTTT.

This sequence joins TRBV14 and TRBJ2-5; TRBD2 aligns across 7 bases. Germline loops: CDR1 SGHDN, CDR2 FVKESK. This CDR3 has 14 residues. Trimming at V came to 5 bases and at J to 0 bases, leaving 3 bases not matched to a gene. The DNA for the CDR3 is TGTGCCAGCAGCGGGAGGGGCTACCAAGAGACCCAGTACTTC. Protein: CASSGRGYQETQYF.